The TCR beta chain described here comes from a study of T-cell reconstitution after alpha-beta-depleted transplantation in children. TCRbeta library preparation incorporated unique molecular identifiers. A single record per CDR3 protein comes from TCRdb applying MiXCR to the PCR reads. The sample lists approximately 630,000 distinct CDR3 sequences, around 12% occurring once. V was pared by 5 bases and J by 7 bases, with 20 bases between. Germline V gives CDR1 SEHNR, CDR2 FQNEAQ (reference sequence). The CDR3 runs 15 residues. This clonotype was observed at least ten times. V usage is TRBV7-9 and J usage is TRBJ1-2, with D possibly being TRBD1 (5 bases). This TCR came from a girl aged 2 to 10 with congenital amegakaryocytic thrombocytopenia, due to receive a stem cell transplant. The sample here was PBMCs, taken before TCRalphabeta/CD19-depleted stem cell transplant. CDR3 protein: CASSLLSSPGPGYTF. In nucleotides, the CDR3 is TGTGCCAGCAGCCTCCTATCGAGTCCGGGACCTGGCTACACCTTC.